Listed here are 13 T cell receptor beta chains from one sample, sequenced in a study of tissue T cells after allogeneic stem cell transplantation. The protocol was immunoSEQ multiplex PCR, while the TCRdb copy is restricted to in-frame clones and leaves out a portion. The table records a few thousand clones, approximately 50% of them present only once. The sample here was tissue from the ileum, taken at autopsy. Receptors originate from a male donor at least 60 years old with lung cancer.

The gene calls are TRBV3-1 (or the pseudogene TRBV3-2) and TRBJ2-1; 10 bases agree with TRBD2. This CDR3 is built from 15 residues. The V gene's germline CDR1 is LGHDT and CDR2 YNNKEL (reference sequence). V lost 0 bases, J lost 10 bases, and 6 bases stayed unmatched. The CDR3 sequence: CASSQDTGLAVEQFF. The CDR3 bases are TGTGCCAGCAGCCAAGATACTGGACTAGCGGTAGAGCAGTTCTTC.

The CDR3 sequence is CASRSEISNTEAFF. DNA for the CDR3: TGTGCCAGCAGGTCTGAGATCTCGAACACTGAAGCTTTCTTT. The chain recombines TRBV6-5 with TRBJ1-1; D is unresolved. Germline loops: CDR1 MNHEY, CDR2 SVGAGI. V was pared by 6 bases and J by 1 base, with 12 bases between. The CDR3 runs 14 residues.

The chain has TRBV6-2 or TRBV6-3 and TRBJ2-1, with a tentative D call TRBD2 (6 bases). CDR1 is MNHEY, CDR2 SVGEGT, per germline. This CDR3 spans 15 amino acids. V was trimmed by 6 bases and J by 1 base, leaving 13 bases between them. The CDR3 coding sequence is TGTGCCAGCAGCCGCGGGGATCCTTCCTACAATGAGCAGTTCTTC. It is translated as CASSRGDPSYNEQFF.

This clone was recorded a few times. The chain links TRBV19 to TRBJ1-2; the match to TRBD1 covers 7 bases. The ends lost 6 bases at V and 4 bases at J; junction bases unmatched: 14. CDR3 length: 16 residues. Germline V gene sequence: CDR1 LNHDA, CDR2 SQIVND (reference sequence). The CDR3 protein is CASRHPGTADLYGYTF. In DNA form, the CDR3 reads TGTGCCAGTAGGCACCCGGGGACAGCAGACCTCTATGGCTACACCTTC.

The chain couples TRBV10-3 to TRBJ2-4; D not resolved. Per germline, CDR1 ENHRY and CDR2 SYGVKD. V lost 6 bases, J lost 2 bases, and 17 bases lay in between. This CDR3 region has 16 residues. CDR3 sequence (DNA): TGTGCCATCAGCCCCGAGAGGACCTCATCCAAAAACATTCAGTACTTC. Its protein is CAISPERTSSKNIQYF.

This clone is large in the sample. The V and J genes are TRBV28 and TRBJ1-2; tentative D call: TRBD1 (6 bases). The germline V gene has CDR1 MDHEN and CDR2 SYDVKM. The CDR3 runs 13 residues. The germline V and J ends were trimmed by 9 bases and 9 bases, with 20 bases remaining between them. CDR3 sequence (DNA): TGTGCCAGTTGGGAGAAAGGGGGTCTTCGCTACACCTTC. Its protein is CASWEKGGLRYTF.

The chain has TRBV27 and TRBJ2-2, with D possibly being TRBD1 or TRBD2 (5 bases each). CDR1 and CDR2 from the germline V gene are MNHEY and SMNVEV (reference sequence). The CDR3 runs to 15 residues. Trimming pared 4 bases from V and 3 bases from J, leaving 12 bases between. CDR3 DNA sequence: TGTGCCAGCAGTTGGGGGTTAAAGTACACCGGGGAGCTGTTTTTT. This translates into CASSWGLKYTGELFF.

This chain links TRBV4-1 with TRBJ2-5; the D is unclear. The CDR3 sequence is 15 residues long. Per the germline V gene, CDR1 is MGHRA and CDR2 is YSYEKL. V lost 4 bases to trimming and J lost 2 bases, with 14 bases between them. Here the CDR3 DNA reads TGCGCCAGCAGCCCCGGATATGGCAGGCAAGAGACCCAGTACTTC. Its protein product is CASSPGYGRQETQYF.

The J gene is TRBJ1-2, the V gene TRBV5-6; D unresolved. The CDR3 covers 15 residues. Germline loops: CDR1 SGHDT, CDR2 YYEEEE. V was clipped by 4 bases and J by 6 bases, with 19 bases between them. CDR3 residues: CASSRHYNILDGYTF. CDR3 DNA: TGTGCCAGCAGCCGTCACTATAACATACTTGATGGCTACACCTTC.

This chain joins TRBV5-5 and TRBJ2-1, with 10 bases that match TRBD1. The CDR3 sequence is 15 residues long. Germline V gives CDR1 SGHKS, CDR2 YYEKEE (reference sequence). V lost 4 bases to trimming and J lost 2 bases; unmatched junction nucleotides: 3. Here the CDR3 DNA reads TGTGCCAGCAGCCCGGGACAGGGGACCTACAATGAGCAGTTCTTC. It specifies CASSPGQGTYNEQFF.

This rearrangement joins TRBV2 to TRBJ2-3; D is unclear. This CDR3 is 12 amino acids long. Germline CDR1 is SNHLY and CDR2 is FYNNEI. V was trimmed by 3 bases and J by 5 bases, leaving 6 bases between them. The CDR3 loop is CASSEFRDTQYF. DNA of the CDR3: TGTGCCAGCAGTGAGTTTCGAGATACGCAGTATTTT.

V usage is TRBV3-1 (or the pseudogene TRBV3-2) and J usage is TRBJ1-2; D remains unclear. The CDR3 is 15 amino acids. Per the germline V gene, CDR1 is LGHDT and CDR2 is YNNKEL (reference sequence). With 1 base removed from V and 2 bases from J, the gap between germline ends came to 11 bases. CDR3 in DNA: TGTGCCAGCAGCCAAGGGCCCAGGTCCAACTATGGCTACACCTTC. Its protein is CASSQGPRSNYGYTF.

V usage is TRBV7-2 and J usage is TRBJ2-2; 14 nucleotides match TRBD2. The CDR3 consists of 15 residues. CDR1 is SGHTA and CDR2 is FQGNSA in the germline V gene. V gave up 5 bases and J gave up 6 bases; unmatched junction bases: 2. The CDR3 coding sequence is TGTGCCAGCAGCAGGGGACTAGCGGGAGCCGGGGAGCTGTTTTTT. It encodes CASSRGLAGAGELFF. Based on the CDR3 plus reference TRBV7-2 and TRBJ2-2, the full variable domain is GAGVSQSPSNKVTEKGKDVELRCDPISGHTALYWYRQSLGQGLEFLIYFQGNSAPDKSGLPSDRFSAERTGGSVSTLTIQRTQQEDSAVYLCASSRGLAGAGELFFGEGSRLTVL.